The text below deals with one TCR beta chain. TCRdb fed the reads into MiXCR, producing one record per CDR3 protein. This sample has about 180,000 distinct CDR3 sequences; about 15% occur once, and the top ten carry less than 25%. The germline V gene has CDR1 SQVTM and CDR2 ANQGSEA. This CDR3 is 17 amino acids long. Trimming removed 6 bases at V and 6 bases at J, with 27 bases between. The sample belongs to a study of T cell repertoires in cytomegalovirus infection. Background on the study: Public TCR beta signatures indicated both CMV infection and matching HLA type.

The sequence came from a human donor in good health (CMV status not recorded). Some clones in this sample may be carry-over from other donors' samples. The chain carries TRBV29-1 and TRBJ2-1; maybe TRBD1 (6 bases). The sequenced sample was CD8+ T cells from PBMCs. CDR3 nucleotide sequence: TGCAGCGTGGTCGAAACCACCGGGACACAAAAGGGCAATGAGCAGTTCTTC. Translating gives CSVVETTGTQKGNEQFF.